A selection of T cell receptor beta chains follows, all from one sample in a study of CD8 T cells in Susac syndrome. TCRdb analysed the immunoSEQ multiplex PCR reads with MiXCR anew, one entry per CDR3 protein. The sample carries roughly 88,000 distinct CDR3 sequences, approximately 96% recorded once. The sample consisted of CD8+ T cells from PBMCs. The receptors were sampled from a human donor with Susac syndrome. CDR3s leave out the opening cysteine and the closing phenylalanine or tryptophan. The D gene is left open where the match is weak. The size field is filled for only some rows; it gives once, few, many or a size class.

>TRBV6-2/TRBV6-3|-|-
ASSYPGSGSPLH
>TRBV6-6|-|-
ASRMPAQSYNEQF
>TRBV13|-|-
ASSLVRGAYNEQF
>TRBV4-3|TRBD2|-
ASSQDRLAAYEQY
>TRBV5-1|TRBD1|-
ASSLEQGPSQGYT
>TRBV28|-|-
ASSTRFRGAYNEQF
>TRBV24-1|-|-
ATSDPREGNEQF
>TRBV25-1|-|-
ASSTLGKDYEQY
>TRBV12-3/TRBV12-4|-|-
ASSLTRGREQF
>TRBV20-1|-|-
SARVEGLPGELF
>TRBV6-6|-|-
ASSYSRTYNEQF
>TRBV6-1|-|-
ASSLLAGATNYEQY
>TRBV20-1|-|-
SASPDSLSTDTQY
>TRBV6-2/TRBV6-3|TRBD1|-
ASSPDRGDYNEQF
>TRBV25-1|-|-
ASRAPFGANTEAF
>TRBV9|-|-
ASSPPRAYNEQF
>TRBV7-9|TRBD1|-
ASSLSGQGYEQY
>TRBV15|-|few
ATSRKDGYNEQF
>TRBV25-1|TRBD2|once
ASSESREGRDGELF
>TRBV30|TRBD1|-
AGIDRGGYT
>TRBV18|-|-
ASSPNPTGIGYT
>TRBV24-1|-|-
ATSHRYQETQY
>TRBV29-1|-|-
SVKTEPGDNEQF
>TRBV29-1|-|-
SAGQAIYEQY
>TRBV11-2|TRBD2|-
ASSLGLAGPIGWETQY
>TRBV11-3|TRBD2|-
ASSLGTSASDTQY
>TRBV6-5|-|once
ASSYGNRDGYT
>TRBV20-1|TRBD1|-
SALDRGWGNQPQH
>TRBV20-1|-|-
SARPRDFNYEQY
>TRBV9|-|-
ASSVGDSGANVLT
>TRBV11-2|TRBD1|-
ASSLVGTGGNRENTEAF
>TRBV24-1|-|-
ATSDFDEQF
>TRBV7-9|-|-
ASSPLGSWRVDTEAF
>TRBV6-2/TRBV6-3|-|-
ASSYVWDTYEQY
>TRBV5-6|-|-
ASSLSAFNEQF
>TRBV13|TRBD2|-
ASSDSSGNNEQF
>TRBV30|-|-
AWLPLRDNIYNEQF
>TRBV20-1|-|-
SARPPDTEAF
>TRBV7-9|-|once
ASSSRQGLDTQY
>TRBV7-8|-|-
ASSLVSGDRSPLH
>TRBV6-5|-|-
ASSYYLDNEQF
>TRBV7-2|TRBD1|-
ASSLRDRRNEQF
>TRBV19|TRBD1|-
ASSSPWDSGNTIY
>TRBV12-3/TRBV12-4|-|-
ASRPGTSSSYEQY
>TRBV27|-|-
ASSPLSYNEQF
>TRBV30|TRBD1|-
ACLPRDREVLETQY
>TRBV28|-|few
ASSFGGPYNEQF
>TRBV7-9|-|-
ASSLEGLGNTEAF
>TRBV9|TRBD1|few
ASSGTGLPYEKLF
>TRBV27|TRBD1|-
ASSLMTGSQETQY
>TRBV27|TRBD2|-
ASTAVAGPYNEQF
>TRBV13|-|-
ASSLLSGETQY
>TRBV2|TRBD1|-
ASAMDRAPGANVLT
>TRBV20-1|-|-
SASALTNYGYT
>TRBV9|-|-
ASSVDPRQVSYNEQF
>TRBV29-1|-|-
SVLGRDSYEQY
>TRBV27|-|-
ASSLGWGMETQY
>TRBV4-1|-|-
ASMGRDPAGGDNEQF
>TRBV29-1|TRBD1|once
SVEVTGGGNGYT